This T cell receptor (beta chain) was identified during a study of T cell changes during pregnancy in multiple sclerosis. Assay used: immunoSEQ multiplex PCR; TCRdb lists only in-frame clones, some missing. This table holds 45,000 to 70,000 clones, roughly nine tenths found once. This CDR3 spans 12 amino acids. Germline CDR1 is SGDLS and CDR2 is YYNGEE. The germline V and J ends were trimmed by 8 bases and 4 bases, with 10 bases remaining between them. The sequence was obtained from a female donor in good health, enrolled as a control in a pregnancy study. Specimen: peripheral blood, collected in the third trimester of pregnancy. The rearrangement joins TRBV9 to TRBJ1-5; D gene uncertain. CDR3 nucleotides: TGTGCCAGTGGAGATTTGAATCAGCCCCAGCATTTT. Translated: CASGDLNQPQHF.